What follows are 25 T cell receptor beta chains derived from one specimen sequenced in a study of blood T cell repertoires in COVID-19. Assay used: immunoSEQ multiplex PCR; TCRdb lists only in-frame clones, some missing. The sample includes 61,000 or so clones, around 88% of them seen just once. What was sequenced was peripheral blood. The origin of the receptors is an elderly woman with active COVID-19.

This sequence joins TRBV18 and TRBJ2-3, with D tentatively TRBD1 (5 bases). Germline CDR1 is KGHSH and CDR2 is LQKENI. Trimming removed 5 bases at V and 4 bases at J, with 10 bases between. This CDR3 has 13 amino acids. CDR3 coding DNA: TGTGCCAGCTCAATAGGGGTGGCAGATACGCAGTATTTT. As protein: CASSIGVADTQYF.

This clone was observed a few times. The DNA of the CDR3 is TGCAGTGCCCTCACAGATACGCAGTATTTT. Amino acid sequence: CSALTDTQYF. The chain joins TRBV20-1 to TRBJ2-3, with unresolved D. The germline V gene has CDR1 DFQATT and CDR2 SNEGSKA (reference sequence). The CDR3 has 10 residues. Trimming shortened V by 6 bases and J by 2 bases, and 3 bases separated the two germline ends.

The chain uses TRBV6-2 or TRBV6-3 and TRBJ2-1; 10 nucleotides match TRBD2. Germline CDR1 MNHEY, CDR2 SVGEGT. Unmatched junction bases numbered 5, after V lost 2 bases and J lost 4 bases. The CDR3 loop spans 16 amino acids. In DNA, the CDR3 is TGTGCCAGCAGTTACCAGCGGGGGGGAACATACAATGAGCAGTTCTTC. It encodes CASSYQRGGTYNEQFF.

This chain joins TRBV7-6 and TRBJ2-1; D is undetermined. V was trimmed by 5 bases and J by 10 bases, leaving 15 bases between them. Germline V lookup: CDR1 SGHVS, CDR2 FNYEAQ. The CDR3 has 13 amino acids. Here the CDR3 reads CASSPGSRREQFF. The DNA for the CDR3 is TGTGCCAGCAGCCCGGGTTCTAGAAGGGAGCAGTTCTTC.

The V call is TRBV9, the J call TRBJ2-3, with TRBD2 identical over 8 bases. This CDR3 region has 18 residues. J was trimmed by 2 bases and V by 3 bases; bases with no gene match: 14. Per germline, CDR1 SGDLS and CDR2 YYNGEE. CDR3 sequence reads: CASSADKAGGPLTDTQYF. CDR3 in DNA: TGTGCCAGCAGCGCTGACAAGGCGGGGGGCCCCCTCACAGATACGCAGTATTTT.

The count of this clone is one. This sequence joins TRBV28 and TRBJ1-1, with TRBD1 matching over 7 bases. The V gene end was trimmed by 3 bases and the J gene end by 5 bases; junction bases not matched to a gene: 6. The CDR3 is 14 amino acids. Germline lookup yields CDR1 MDHEN and CDR2 SYDVKM. The CDR3 DNA sequence: TGTGCCAGCAGTTTCTTAGGGGGCGAAACTGAAGCTTTCTTT. Protein sequence: CASSFLGGETEAFF.

The gene calls are TRBV5-6 and TRBJ2-7; D gene ambiguous. V lost 4 bases and J lost 0, with 11 bases in between. The CDR3 runs to 14 residues. CDR1 is SGHDT and CDR2 is YYEEEE in the germline V gene. This CDR3 is CASSTQSGSYEQYF. The CDR3 nucleotides are TGTGCCAGCAGCACCCAATCCGGCTCCTACGAGCAGTACTTC. Combining the CDR3 with reference TRBV5-6 and TRBJ2-7 gives the whole variable domain DAGVTQSPTHLIKTRGQQVTLRCSPKSGHDTVSWYQQALGQGPQFIFQYYEEEERQRGNFPDRFSGHQFPNYSSELNVNALLLGDSALYLCASSTQSGSYEQYFGPGTRLTVT.

The V call is TRBV3-1 (or the pseudogene TRBV3-2), the J call TRBJ2-2, with 8 bases matching TRBD2. The CDR3 spans 16 residues. Trimming at V came to 3 bases and at J to 7 bases, leaving 10 bases not matched to a gene. Germline values: CDR1 LGHDT, CDR2 YNNKEL (reference sequence). The DNA for the CDR3 is TGTGCCAGCAGCCACGGGGGGGCAATTGTTCGCGGGGAGCTGTTTTTT. Protein sequence: CASSHGGAIVRGELFF.

The chain couples TRBV2 to TRBJ1-1; 7 positions agree with TRBD1. Trimming took 4 bases from V and 1 from J; bases not matched to a gene: 3. Germline values: CDR1 SNHLY, CDR2 FYNNEI. CDR3 length: 14 residues. The CDR3 reads CASSVYRGNTEAFF. The CDR3 DNA is TGTGCCAGCAGTGTGTACAGGGGGAACACTGAAGCTTTCTTT.

The chain employs TRBV30 and TRBJ2-3, with TRBD2 identical over 7 bases. Germline lookup yields CDR1 GTSNPN and CDR2 SVGIG (reference sequence). This CDR3 is built from 13 residues. The CDR3 nucleotides are TGTGCTAGTTCTAGGGAGGGGCAAGATACGCAGTATTTT. Its protein product is CASSREGQDTQYF.

In its sample, this clone was seen a few times. The J gene is TRBJ2-1, the V gene TRBV20-1; D is uncertain. The germline V gene encodes CDR1 DFQATT and CDR2 SNEGSKA (reference sequence). The CDR3 extends over 11 amino acids. V was trimmed by 3 bases and J by 4 bases, leaving 4 bases between them. CDR3 residues: CSASPYNEQFF. The CDR3 nucleotides are TGCAGTGCTAGCCCGTACAATGAGCAGTTCTTC.

In its sample, this clone was seen once. The V call is TRBV9, the J call TRBJ2-2; D is unclear. The CDR3 is made up of 13 amino acids. The germline CDR1 and CDR2 sequences are SGDLS and YYNGEE. The V gene lost 3 bases and the J gene lost 7 bases, with 10 bases spanning the gap. CDR3 protein: CASSALFGGELFF. The CDR3 DNA sequence: TGTGCCAGCAGCGCTTTGTTCGGCGGGGAGCTGTTTTTT. Using reference TRBV9 and TRBJ2-2 for the parts outside the CDR3, the full variable domain is DSGVTQTPKHLITATGQRVTLRCSPRSGDLSVYWYQQSLDQGLQFLIQYYNGEERAKGNILERFSAQQFPDLHSELNLSSLELGDSALYFCASSALFGGELFFGEGSRLTVL.

The chain combines TRBV5-8 with TRBJ2-1; no definite D call. The CDR3 totals 15 residues. Trimming took 1 base from V and 0 from J, leaving 8 bases between them. The V gene's germline CDR1 is SGHTS and CDR2 YDEGEE. The CDR3 spells CASSLTPSSYNEQFF. As DNA, the CDR3 is TGTGCCAGCAGCTTGACCCCCAGCTCCTACAATGAGCAGTTCTTC.

The V gene is TRBV5-5, the J gene TRBJ2-1, with D possibly TRBD2 on 6 matching bases. Germline V gene lookup returns CDR1 SGHKS and CDR2 YYEKEE (reference sequence). V gave up 0 bases and J gave up 4 bases, with 11 bases separating them. CDR3 size: 15 residues. CDR3 sequence (DNA): TGTGCCAGCAGCTTGGACGGGGGAGATTACAATGAGCAGTTCTTC. Its translation: CASSLDGGDYNEQFF.

V usage is TRBV6-2 or TRBV6-3 and J usage is TRBJ2-7, with a possible D match to TRBD2 (6 bases). The V gene lost 5 bases and the J gene lost 5 bases, with 19 bases spanning the gap. The CDR3 loop spans 15 amino acids. The germline V gene encodes CDR1 MNHEY and CDR2 SVGEGT. CDR3 sequence reads: CASSTHRLVRNEQYF. The CDR3 DNA reads TGTGCCAGCAGTACCCATCGACTAGTTAGGAACGAGCAGTACTTC.

This clone was observed a single time. V usage is TRBV19 and J usage is TRBJ2-7; D is possibly TRBD2 (6 bases). The CDR3 sequence is 14 residues long. Germline V gives CDR1 LNHDA, CDR2 SQIVND (reference sequence). Trimming stripped 3 bases from V and 0 bases from J, with 9 bases between. CDR3 sequence (DNA): TGTGCCAGTAGTATCGGCGGGGTCTCCTACGAGCAGTACTTC. Residues: CASSIGGVSYEQYF.

This chain connects TRBV2 to TRBJ2-2, with unresolved D. Trimming left V 3 bases short and J 7 bases short, with 9 bases between. Germline V lookup: CDR1 SNHLY, CDR2 FYNNEI. The CDR3 contains 13 residues. This CDR3 is CASSDSEDGELFF. Written as DNA, the CDR3 is TGTGCCAGCAGTGACAGTGAGGACGGGGAGCTGTTTTTT.

In this sample, this clone turned up once. The rearrangement links TRBV9 to TRBJ2-3; 13 nucleotides agree with TRBD2. The junction had 5 bases not matched to a gene; V was cut back by 4 bases and J by 3 bases. The CDR3 runs 16 residues. Germline V gene data show CDR1 as SGDLS and CDR2 as YYNGEE. CDR3 amino acids: CASSRTTSGGTDTQYF. CDR3 DNA: TGTGCCAGCAGCCGCACGACTAGCGGGGGGACAGATACGCAGTATTTT.

The chain is built from TRBV5-4 and TRBJ2-7; 9 bases fit TRBD2. This CDR3 contains 15 residues. The V gene's germline CDR1 is SGHNT and CDR2 YYREEE (reference sequence). Germline trimming cut 2 bases from V and 2 bases from J; bases unmatched to any gene: 5. The CDR3 protein is CASSLWTSVTYEQYF. The DNA for the CDR3 is TGTGCCAGCAGCTTATGGACTAGCGTGACCTACGAGCAGTACTTC.

The J gene is TRBJ1-1, the V gene TRBV28, with no clear D. The CDR3 consists of 14 residues. The V and J ends lost 2 bases and 1 base respectively, with 8 bases between them. Germline loops: CDR1 MDHEN, CDR2 SYDVKM. Written as DNA, the CDR3 is TGTGCCAGCAGTTTAACACAGTGGAACACTGAAGCTTTCTTT. The encoded protein is CASSLTQWNTEAFF.

The V gene is TRBV7-9, the J gene TRBJ1-2; 10 bases line up with TRBD1. V was clipped by 5 bases and J by 7 bases; unmatched bases: 7. This CDR3 spans 14 amino acids. CDR1 and CDR2 from the germline V gene are SEHNR and FQNEAQ (reference sequence). CDR3 loop: CASSKRDRGLGYTF. The CDR3, as DNA: TGTGCCAGCAGCAAACGCGACAGGGGGCTTGGCTACACCTTC.

This clone showed up just once. CDR3 region: CASSPDAGAHYGYTF. The DNA of the CDR3 is TGTGCCAGCTCACCCGATGCGGGGGCCCACTATGGCTACACCTTC. The chain uses TRBV18 and TRBJ1-2; D possibly corresponds to TRBD1 (6 bases). Germline V CDR1 and CDR2: KGHSH, LQKENI. This CDR3 is 15 amino acids long. V was cut by 3 bases and J by 3 bases, with 14 bases left in between. Supplemented by reference TRBV18 and TRBJ1-2, the full variable domain reads NAGVMQNPRHLVRRRGQEARLRCSPMKGHSHVYWYRQLPEEGLKFMVYLQKENIIDESGMPKERFSAEFPKEGPSILRIQQVVRGDSAAYFCASSPDAGAHYGYTFGSGTRLTVV.

The V gene is TRBV7-3, the J gene TRBJ1-1; no clear D gene. Germline V CDR1 and CDR2: SGHTA, FQGTGA. The CDR3 loop spans 12 amino acids. Deletions cut 1 base from V and 7 bases from J, with 7 bases between. The CDR3, as DNA: TGTGCCAGCAGCTTAAACGGCGGTGAAGCTTTCTTT. It specifies CASSLNGGEAFF.

The count of this clone is one. CDR3 residues: CASSQEPVLTYEQYF. CDR3 in DNA: TGCGCCAGCAGCCAAGAACCGGTTTTGACCTACGAGCAGTACTTC. V and J are TRBV4-1 and TRBJ2-7; the D is unclear. Deletions cut 0 bases from V and 2 bases from J, with 11 bases between. Germline V gives CDR1 MGHRA, CDR2 YSYEKL. The CDR3 totals 15 residues.

The chain joins TRBV28 to TRBJ2-1; D call uncertain. The V gene lost 6 bases and the J gene lost 9 bases, with 12 bases spanning the gap. In germline, CDR1 is MDHEN, CDR2 SYDVKM. The length of the CDR3 is 12 residues. Here the CDR3 DNA reads TGTGCCAGCAGGCAAGACTCCGCTGAGCAGTTCTTC. Protein product: CASRQDSAEQFF.